Shown below are 25 T cell receptor beta chains from a single sample sequenced in a study of blood T cell repertoires in COVID-19. The protocol was immunoSEQ multiplex PCR, while the TCRdb copy is restricted to in-frame clones and leaves out a portion. The table includes over 100,000 clones, around nine tenths detected once. Sequenced input: peripheral blood. These receptors all come from a man aged 40-49 years with acute or convalescent COVID-19.

The chain couples TRBV7-9 to TRBJ2-5; 7 bases are a match to TRBD2. The CDR3 extends over 18 amino acids. The germline CDR1 and CDR2 sequences are SEHNR and FQNEAQ (reference sequence). The V gene end was trimmed by 2 bases and the J gene end by 5 bases; junction bases not matched to a gene: 17. The CDR3 nucleotides are TGTGCCAGCAGCTTAAGGGAGGGAATTATTAAAACCGGGGAGACCCAGTACTTC. Encoded protein: CASSLREGIIKTGETQYF.

The chain uses TRBV7-6 and TRBJ2-3, with 9 bases aligning to TRBD2. The trim removed 1 base at V and 6 bases at J, leaving 17 bases unmatched. Per the germline V gene, CDR1 is SGHVS and CDR2 is FNYEAQ. This CDR3 is 19 amino acids long. CDR3 protein: CASSLESEGREGLRDTQYF. In DNA, the CDR3 is TGTGCCAGCAGCTTAGAATCGGAGGGGCGGGAGGGCCTAAGGGATACGCAGTATTTT.

This clone was counted between two and nine times. V usage is TRBV5-4 and J usage is TRBJ2-7, with D possibly being TRBD2 (6 bases). Trimming shortened V by 6 bases and J by 5 bases, and 21 bases separated the two germline ends. Germline V gene data show CDR1 as SGHNT and CDR2 as YYREEE (reference sequence). The CDR3 has 15 amino acids. CDR3 region: CASTTGGGGIDEQYF. CDR3 sequence (DNA): TGTGCCAGCACCACTGGGGGAGGCGGAATCGACGAGCAGTACTTC.

V is TRBV3-1 (or the pseudogene TRBV3-2) and J is TRBJ1-2; maybe TRBD1 (6 bases). This CDR3 is built from 13 residues. The ends were cut back, 4 bases at V and 8 bases at J, with 14 bases in the middle. CDR1 and CDR2 (germline): LGHDT, YNNKEL (reference sequence). The CDR3 region is CASSPDSDVGYTF. The CDR3, as DNA: TGTGCCAGCAGCCCGGACAGCGACGTAGGCTACACCTTC.

The genes are TRBV18 and TRBJ1-6; TRBD1 agrees at 11 bases. This CDR3 region has 18 residues. J lost 0 bases, V lost 3 bases, and 4 bases had no gene match. The germline gives CDR1 KGHSH, CDR2 LQKENI. The CDR3 region is CASSPSGTGGSYNSPLHF. In DNA, the CDR3 is TGTGCCAGCTCACCGTCCGGGACAGGGGGCTCCTATAATTCACCCCTCCACTTT. The complete variable domain, with remaining parts taken from reference TRBV18 and TRBJ1-6, reads NAGVMQNPRHLVRRRGQEARLRCSPMKGHSHVYWYRQLPEEGLKFMVYLQKENIIDESGMPKERFSAEFPKEGPSILRIQQVVRGDSAAYFCASSPSGTGGSYNSPLHFGNGTRLTVT.

The chain couples TRBV18 to TRBJ1-1, with 10 nucleotides matching TRBD1. Looked up from germline, CDR1 is KGHSH and CDR2 is LQKENI. Unmatched junction bases numbered 8, after V lost 5 bases and J lost 11 bases. The CDR3 covers 13 residues. The CDR3 sequence: CASSTSDRGMAFF. The DNA of the CDR3 is TGTGCCAGCTCAACCTCGGACAGGGGGATGGCTTTCTTT.

The gene calls are TRBV3-1 (or the pseudogene TRBV3-2) and TRBJ1-3; D is unresolved. This CDR3 is built from 15 residues. Per germline, CDR1 LGHDT and CDR2 YNNKEL (reference sequence). V was cut by 4 bases and J by 4 bases, with 14 bases left in between. CDR3 bases: TGTGCCAGCAGCCCCCTAGATGGTAGGGGAAACACCATATATTTT. The encoded protein is CASSPLDGRGNTIYF.

The rearrangement joins TRBV6-5 to TRBJ2-7; D is perhaps TRBD1 (6 bases). The CDR3 has 15 residues. Germline CDR1 MNHEY, CDR2 SVGAGI. Trimming removed 0 bases from V and 4 bases from J, with 13 bases in between. The CDR3 coding sequence is TGTGCCAGCAGTTACTCATCCAGGGGTTCATACGAGCAGTACTTC. This sequence encodes CASSYSSRGSYEQYF.

The rearrangement links TRBV19 to TRBJ2-2; D gene ambiguous. The CDR3 has 15 amino acids. CDR1 and CDR2 from the germline V gene are LNHDA and SQIVND (reference sequence). V was shortened by 7 bases and J by 1 base, with 13 bases between the two germline ends. CDR3 nucleotide sequence: TGTGCCAGTATGGAAACGGGTTTGAACACCGGGGAGCTGTTTTTT. The encoded protein is CASMETGLNTGELFF.

The chain is built from TRBV14 and TRBJ1-3; D not certain. The ends were cut back, 3 bases at V and 0 bases at J, with 9 bases in the middle. The germline V gene encodes CDR1 SGHDN and CDR2 FVKESK. This CDR3 is built from 15 residues. CDR3 region: CASSHGRTSGNTIYF. The DNA for the CDR3 is TGTGCCAGCAGCCACGGGAGAACCTCTGGAAACACCATATATTTT.

The chain couples TRBV6-5 to TRBJ1-2; possibly TRBD1 for D (5 bases). Deletions cut 1 base from V and 8 bases from J, with 11 bases between. The CDR3 has 13 residues. The germline V gene has CDR1 MNHEY and CDR2 SVGAGI. The CDR3 nucleotides are TGTGCCAGCAGTTACTATAGGGGTCGGGGCTACACCTTC. It codes for CASSYYRGRGYTF.

This clone was observed once. The CDR3 bases are TGTGCCAGCAGCTGGAGACAGGGAGGCGAAAAACTGTTTTTT. Protein sequence: CASSWRQGGEKLFF. The rearrangement links TRBV5-6 to TRBJ1-4; 7 bases align to TRBD1. The germline CDR1 and CDR2 sequences are SGHDT and YYEEEE. V was clipped by 3 bases and J by 8 bases; unmatched bases: 7. There are 14 residues in the CDR3.

This chain joins TRBV9 and TRBJ2-7, with 10 nucleotides matching TRBD1. This CDR3 spans 15 amino acids. V gave up 0 bases and J gave up 2 bases; unmatched junction bases: 2. Germline CDR1 is SGDLS and CDR2 is YYNGEE. The CDR3: CASSVGGTGAYEQYF. DNA for the CDR3: TGTGCCAGCAGCGTAGGCGGGACAGGGGCCTACGAGCAGTACTTC.

The rearrangement joins TRBV5-6 to TRBJ1-5, with D tentatively TRBD1 (6 bases). Germline values: CDR1 SGHDT, CDR2 YYEEEE. The V end was cut by 1 base, the J end by 6 bases, with 11 bases between. The CDR3 extends over 14 amino acids. For the CDR3, the DNA is TGTGCCAGCAGCTTGTCCCCCAGGGGTCAGCCCCAGCATTTT. It yields the protein CASSLSPRGQPQHF. Using reference TRBV5-6 and TRBJ1-5 for the parts outside the CDR3, the full variable domain is DAGVTQSPTHLIKTRGQQVTLRCSPKSGHDTVSWYQQALGQGPQFIFQYYEEEERQRGNFPDRFSGHQFPNYSSELNVNALLLGDSALYLCASSLSPRGQPQHFGDGTRLSIL.

The chain recombines TRBV6-5 with TRBJ2-3; the match to TRBD2 covers 9 bases. The ends lost 0 bases at V and 3 bases at J; junction bases unmatched: 4. Germline lookup yields CDR1 MNHEY and CDR2 SVGAGI. The CDR3 consists of 16 residues. CDR3 sequence (DNA): TGTGCCAGCAGTTACTCCGCTAGCGGGGTTACAGATACGCAGTATTTT. Its protein product is CASSYSASGVTDTQYF.

The chain uses TRBV5-6 and TRBJ2-2; possible D gene TRBD2, 7 bases. Trimming removed 2 bases at V and 1 base at J, with 12 bases between. Germline assignment: CDR1 SGHDT and CDR2 YYEEEE. This CDR3 has 16 amino acids. The CDR3 loop is CASSLARGLNTGELFF. The CDR3 DNA reads TGTGCCAGCAGCTTAGCGCGGGGGCTGAACACCGGGGAGCTGTTTTTT.

The CDR3 DNA reads as TGCGCCAGCAGCCAAGACTCGGTAGCGGGAAACCTAGGGGAGACCCAGTACTTC. It encodes CASSQDSVAGNLGETQYF. This chain links TRBV4-1 with TRBJ2-5, with TRBD2 matching over 8 bases. Germline V gene data show CDR1 as MGHRA and CDR2 as YSYEKL. The CDR3 is made up of 18 amino acids. J lost 5 bases, V lost 0 bases, and 14 bases had no gene match.

The V gene is TRBV2, the J gene TRBJ2-6, with a weak D call TRBD1 (5 bases). V lost 0 bases and J lost 0, with 9 bases in between. Per the germline V gene, CDR1 is SNHLY and CDR2 is FYNNEI. The CDR3 is 17 residues long. The CDR3 DNA reads TGTGCCAGCAGTGAAGCGCTGGGGCTCTCTGGGGCCAACGTCCTGACTTTC. Protein: CASSEALGLSGANVLTF.

The J gene is TRBJ2-3, the V gene TRBV29-1; 12 bases line up with TRBD1. Germline trimming cut 7 bases from V and 4 bases from J; bases unmatched to any gene: 15. CDR3 length equals 17 residues. Germline V gives CDR1 SQVTM, CDR2 ANQGSEA. The CDR3 bases are TGCAGCGCCACAGGGACAGGGGGCCGGGGGGTCCCAGATACGCAGTATTTT. Its translation: CSATGTGGRGVPDTQYF.

V is TRBV6-1 and J is TRBJ2-1; the D gene is possibly TRBD2 (6 bases). The germline V gene has CDR1 MNHNS and CDR2 SASEGT. The V end was cut by 1 base, the J end by 4 bases, with 11 bases between. The CDR3 length is 15 residues. The CDR3 sequence: CASSEVGGAYNEQFF. The CDR3 DNA follows: TGTGCCAGCAGTGAAGTTGGCGGGGCTTACAATGAGCAGTTCTTC.

The V call is TRBV18, the J call TRBJ1-1; 7 bases fit TRBD1. This CDR3 spans 14 amino acids. Germline-derived CDR1 and CDR2 are KGHSH and LQKENI. J gave up 3 bases and V 1 base, and 2 bases lay outside the gene matches. This CDR3 reads CASSPRGTDTEAFF. CDR3 sequence (DNA): TGTGCCAGCTCACCACGGGGGACAGACACTGAAGCTTTCTTT. Filled out from reference TRBV18 and TRBJ1-1, the complete variable domain reads NAGVMQNPRHLVRRRGQEARLRCSPMKGHSHVYWYRQLPEEGLKFMVYLQKENIIDESGMPKERFSAEFPKEGPSILRIQQVVRGDSAAYFCASSPRGTDTEAFFGQGTRLTVV.

V and J are TRBV4-1 and TRBJ1-2, with TRBD1 as a possible D gene (5 bases). The CDR3 contains 14 residues. The V end lost 1 base, the J end lost 4 bases, and 10 bases lay between the germline ends. CDR1 and CDR2 from the germline V gene are MGHRA and YSYEKL. CDR3 sequence (DNA): TGCGCCAGCAGCCAAGGGGGCGAAATCTATGGCTACACCTTC. Encoded protein: CASSQGGEIYGYTF.

The J gene is TRBJ1-1, the V gene TRBV6-5; the match to TRBD1 covers 8 bases. Germline CDR1 is MNHEY and CDR2 is SVGAGI. The CDR3 loop spans 14 amino acids. The J segment lost 5 bases and the V segment lost 6 bases, leaving 8 bases of the junction unmatched. The DNA for the CDR3 is TGTGCCAGCAGACTCGGACAGGGATATACTGAAGCTTTCTTT. As protein: CASRLGQGYTEAFF.

This clone was seen only once. This sequence joins TRBV4-1 and TRBJ2-3, with no clear D. The CDR3 loop spans 14 amino acids. In germline, CDR1 is MGHRA, CDR2 YSYEKL. Trimming took 4 bases from V and 5 from J, leaving 13 bases between them. CDR3 in amino acids: CASSPQRRGDTQYF. The CDR3 DNA sequence: TGCGCCAGCAGCCCGCAAAGGCGAGGAGATACGCAGTATTTT.

This clone has a single count. This sequence joins TRBV4-2 and TRBJ1-4; D remains ambiguous. The V end lost 2 bases, the J end lost 8 bases, and 21 bases lay between the germline ends. The CDR3 totals 17 residues. In germline, CDR1 is LGHNA, CDR2 YNFKEQ. CDR3 sequence (DNA): TGTGCCAGCAGCCAACTTAGGCGAGTAGTTGGAGGGGAAAAACTGTTTTTT. This codes for CASSQLRRVVGGEKLFF.